The 24 T cell receptor beta chains below come from one sample, sequenced in a study of early T cells in non-severe SARS-CoV-2 infection listed by TCRdb under 2021. The library was prepared using 5' RACE. The sequencing machine was a NextSeq 500. Through fastp at Q25 and MiXCR, TCRdb rebuilt clones from the public reads, retaining in-frame beta chains. Merged by CDR3 protein, the rows form single entries marked with the most common genes and DNA. The sample profile shows around 71,000 distinct CDR3 sequences; roughly 10% of them were found once. The top ten clones comprise around 15% of the sample. Source: whole blood, taken at baseline. The source of these receptors is an adult who was a healthcare worker with PCR-confirmed SARS-CoV-2 infection or an uninfected control (not recorded which).

This clonotype has ten or more counts. The genes are TRBV28 and TRBJ2-7; D gene unclear. The V gene's germline CDR1 is MDHEN and CDR2 SYDVKM. This CDR3 region has 12 residues. V gave up 3 bases and J gave up 4 bases, with 7 bases separating them. CDR3 in amino acids: CASSFQEYEQYF. The CDR3 nucleotides are TGTGCCAGCAGTTTCCAAGAGTACGAGCAGTACTTC.

The sample holds a few counts of this clonotype. This chain uses TRBV3-1 with TRBJ2-7; 11 bases map to TRBD1. The germline gives CDR1 LGHDT, CDR2 YNNKEL (reference sequence). J gave up 6 bases and V 4 bases, and 8 bases lay outside the gene matches. The CDR3 has 15 residues. DNA for the CDR3: TGTGCCAGCAGCCGGGCCGGGACAGGGGGGCTCGAGCAGTACTTC. Translating gives CASSRAGTGGLEQYF.

There are many counts of this clonotype. The V gene is TRBV20-1, the J gene TRBJ1-1, with 9 bases lining up with TRBD1. Germline V gene data show CDR1 as DFQATT and CDR2 as SNEGSKA (reference sequence). CDR3 size: 15 residues. Trimming took 4 bases from V and 3 from J; bases not matched to a gene: 9. CDR3 nucleotides: TGCAGTGCTACCCATCGGACAGGGGCCTACACTGAAGCTTTCTTT. Translated: CSATHRTGAYTEAFF.

CDR3 sequence: CASSQDLGTDTQYF. The CDR3 nucleotides read TGTGCCAGCAGCCAAGACTTAGGCACAGATACGCAGTATTTT. The rearrangement links TRBV14 to TRBJ2-3; D not resolved. This CDR3 has 14 amino acids. Germline V gives CDR1 SGHDN, CDR2 FVKESK. Trimming shortened V by 0 bases and J by 1 base, and 5 bases separated the two germline ends.

This clonotype was recorded many times. The rearrangement links TRBV29-1 to TRBJ2-2; no reliable D call. In germline, CDR1 is SQVTM, CDR2 ANQGSEA. V gave up 3 bases and J gave up 0 bases, with 17 bases separating them. The CDR3 sequence is 17 residues long. Written as DNA, the CDR3 is TGCAGCGTTGAGACGAACCGAAACAGAGCGAACACCGGGGAGCTGTTTTTT. Translating it yields CSVETNRNRANTGELFF.

Turning to this clonotype: A much larger clone differs by one base, so this may be a read error. The chain employs TRBV10-3 and TRBJ2-3, with D possibly being TRBD2 (6 bases). The CDR3 spans 11 residues. Deletions cut 10 bases from V and 3 bases from J, with 8 bases between. CDR1 and CDR2 from the germline V gene are ENHRY and SYGVKD. The CDR3 DNA reads as TGTGCCAGCGGGGAAACAGATACGCAGTATTTT. Protein: CASGETDTQYF.

This clonotype was observed at least ten times. CDR3 in amino acids: CASTTQQGFTEAFF. The CDR3 DNA follows: TGTGCCAGCACCACCCAACAGGGATTCACTGAAGCTTTCTTT. The chain uses TRBV12-3 or TRBV12-4 and TRBJ1-1, with D possibly being TRBD1 (6 bases). There are 14 residues in the CDR3. V was shortened by 7 bases and J by 4 bases, with 16 bases between the two germline ends.

The V call is TRBV7-9, the J call TRBJ2-3; D gene ambiguous. Per the germline V gene, CDR1 is SEHNR and CDR2 is FQNEAQ (reference sequence). This CDR3 is built from 15 residues. V was cut by 5 bases and J by 0 bases, with 12 bases left in between. The CDR3 nucleotides are TGTGCCAGCAGCCCACTCCCAGAGAGCACAGATACGCAGTATTTT. Residues: CASSPLPESTDTQYF. The full variable domain, with the rest looked up from reference TRBV7-9 and TRBJ2-3, is DTGVSQNPRHKITKRGQNVTFRCDPISEHNRLYWYRQTLGQGPEFLTYFQNEAQLEKSRLLSDRFSAERPKGSFSTLEIQRTEQGDSAMYLCASSPLPESTDTQYFGPGTRLTVL.

This clonotype was picked up many times. The genes are TRBV29-1 and TRBJ1-1; unclear D gene. Trimming took off 0 bases at V and 4 bases at J, with 12 bases between the two ends. There are 14 residues in the CDR3. From germline, CDR1 is SQVTM and CDR2 ANQGSEA. CDR3 nucleotides: TGCAGCGTTGAAGACCCCACTGCGGCCACTGAAGCTTTCTTT. This sequence encodes CSVEDPTAATEAFF.

This clonotype was counted at least ten times. This rearrangement joins TRBV6-5 to TRBJ1-1; 8 bases match TRBD1. Germline CDR1 reads MNHEY; CDR2 reads SVGAGI. Trimming at V came to 7 bases and at J to 4 bases, leaving 5 bases not matched to a gene. The CDR3 runs to 13 residues. CDR3 sequence: CASNPTGVTEAFF. CDR3 sequence (DNA): TGTGCCAGCAACCCGACAGGGGTCACTGAAGCTTTCTTT.

This clonotype was detected only a few times. V gene TRBV7-2 combines with J gene TRBJ2-1; no clear D gene. V gave up 8 bases and J gave up 4 bases, with 15 bases separating them. CDR3 length equals 14 residues. CDR1 is SGHTA and CDR2 is FQGNSA in the germline V gene. The CDR3 DNA follows: TGTGCCAGCGCACAATGGGTTAAATACAATGAGCAGTTCTTC. Protein: CASAQWVKYNEQFF.

This clonotype was observed at least ten times. V and J are TRBV27 and TRBJ2-7; D not certain. Germline V gene data show CDR1 as MNHEY and CDR2 as SMNVEV (reference sequence). The germline V and J ends were trimmed by 5 bases and 0 bases, with 8 bases remaining between them. The CDR3 is 13 amino acids. The DNA of the CDR3 is TGTGCCAGCAGTCGACTCTACTCCTACGAGCAGTACTTC. Amino acids: CASSRLYSYEQYF.

This clonotype was observed at least ten times. The chain carries TRBV5-4 and TRBJ2-5; no clear D. The germline gives CDR1 SGHNT, CDR2 YYREEE (reference sequence). This CDR3 has 13 residues. V was trimmed by 0 bases and J by 3 bases, leaving 6 bases between them. CDR3 nucleotide sequence: TGTGCCAGCAGCTTGGCGTCCGAAGAGACCCAGTACTTC. It specifies CASSLASEETQYF.

This clonotype has ten or more counts. V and J are TRBV27 and TRBJ1-5; no reliable D call. Germline V gives CDR1 MNHEY, CDR2 SMNVEV (reference sequence). The ends were cut back, 2 bases at V and 1 base at J, with 9 bases in the middle. This CDR3 contains 15 residues. CDR3 region: CASSLGWGSNQPQHF. CDR3 nucleotide sequence: TGTGCCAGCAGTTTAGGATGGGGAAGCAATCAGCCCCAGCATTTT.

This clonotype has a count of ten or more. The CDR3 protein is CASSTTGGASSEQYF. For the CDR3, the DNA is TGTGCCAGCAGCACCACAGGAGGGGCTTCGTCCGAGCAGTACTTC. The rearrangement uses TRBV5-6 and TRBJ2-7; tentative D call: TRBD2 (6 bases). The V end was cut by 4 bases, the J end by 6 bases, with 20 bases between. The CDR3 extends over 15 amino acids. CDR1 SGHDT and CDR2 YYEEEE come from the germline V gene.

The DNA for the CDR3 is TGCAGTGCTAGAAGCGGACTAGTGAGCGAAGAGACCCAGTACTTC. This sequence encodes CSARSGLVSEETQYF. The chain links TRBV20-1 to TRBJ2-5, with 7 bases matching TRBD2. Germline CDR1 DFQATT, CDR2 SNEGSKA (reference sequence). The CDR3 loop spans 15 amino acids. V dropped 2 bases and J dropped 3; count of bases not matched to a gene: 9.

This clonotype has at least ten counts. The chain is built from TRBV6-5 and TRBJ2-2; 8 positions agree with TRBD1. Germline CDR1 is MNHEY and CDR2 is SVGAGI. There are 16 residues in the CDR3. V trimming: 8 bases; J trimming: 2 bases; junction bases outside the gene matches: 10. CDR3 sequence: CASQRRTGINTGELFF. The CDR3 nucleotides read TGTGCCAGCCAACGTCGGACAGGGATTAACACCGGGGAGCTGTTTTTT.

This clonotype was recorded at least ten times. The chain links TRBV7-6 to TRBJ2-2; TRBD1 might be the D (5 bases). The V and J ends lost 5 bases and 0 bases respectively, with 7 bases between them. Germline V gene lookup returns CDR1 SGHVS and CDR2 FNYEAQ. The CDR3 spans 14 residues. CDR3 sequence (DNA): TGTGCCAGCAGCGTGGGGCCGAACACCGGGGAGCTGTTTTTT. Protein sequence: CASSVGPNTGELFF.

This clonotype was seen a handful of times. One base away lies a much larger clone, so this may be a sequencing read error. The chain combines TRBV27 with TRBJ2-2, with no clear D. CDR1 is MNHEY and CDR2 is SMNVEV in the germline V gene (reference sequence). CDR3 length equals 12 residues. Trimming removed 7 bases from V and 2 bases from J, with 5 bases in between. DNA of the CDR3: TGTGCCAGCAACCAAAACACCGGGGAGCTGTTTTTT. It yields the protein CASNQNTGELFF.

This clonotype was recorded many times. V and J are TRBV7-3 and TRBJ2-2, with D hard to call. This CDR3 comprises 13 residues. From germline, CDR1 is SGHTA and CDR2 FQGTGA. The V end lost 4 bases, the J end lost 3 bases, and 6 bases lay between the germline ends. This chain's CDR3 is CASSSSYTGELFF. The CDR3 coding sequence is TGTGCCAGCAGCTCGAGTTACACCGGGGAGCTGTTTTTT.

The chain uses TRBV10-2 and TRBJ2-1; D call uncertain. In germline, CDR1 is WSHSY, CDR2 SAAADI. V lost 8 bases, J lost 1 base, and 15 bases lay in between. The CDR3 length is 15 residues. CDR3 DNA: TGCGCCAGCCGAATAGGATCGTCTTCCTACAATGAGCAGTTCTTC. Amino acids: CASRIGSSSYNEQFF.

The gene calls are TRBV7-8 and TRBJ2-1; D unresolved. This CDR3 region has 15 residues. V lost 1 base to trimming and J lost 3 bases, with 10 bases between them. Per germline, CDR1 SGHVS and CDR2 FQNEAQ. The CDR3 bases are TGTGCCAGCAGCTTAGAACAGCCTCACTACAATGAGCAGTTCTTC. Encoded protein: CASSLEQPHYNEQFF.

This clonotype was observed a few times. The V call is TRBV20-1, the J call TRBJ1-1, with a weak D call TRBD1 (5 bases). V was shortened by 3 bases and J by 1 base, with 6 bases between the two germline ends. CDR3 length: 12 residues. The germline V gene has CDR1 DFQATT and CDR2 SNEGSKA (reference sequence). CDR3 bases: TGCAGTGCTAGCGGGGGGAACACTGAAGCTTTCTTT. Translated, it gives CSASGGNTEAFF.

The chain joins TRBV6-2 or TRBV6-3 to TRBJ2-3, with 9 bases that match TRBD1. Trimming removed 10 bases from V and 2 bases from J; junction bases left unmatched: 4. This CDR3 spans 13 amino acids. Germline V lookup: CDR1 MNHEY, CDR2 SVGEGT. CDR3 residues: CATWDRVTDTQYF. The CDR3 DNA reads as TGTGCCACCTGGGACAGGGTCACAGATACGCAGTATTTT.